This T cell receptor (beta chain) was captured in a study of T cell responses to AZD1222 COVID-19 vaccine. Study-wide results and caveats: Vaccine-associated CD4 TCRs ranged over spike, dominating at 160-218 and 743-854. Without day 14 samples, only post-peak T cell repertoires were studied. The study identified only five to seven AZD1222 recipients as seropositive at baseline.

This CDR3 region has 12 residues. Germline CDR1 is KGHSY and CDR2 is FQNENV. Trimming cost V 2 bases and J 4 bases, with 6 bases left between them. As concerns this clone: The antigen is not known.

Sequencing was performed with immunoSEQ multiplex PCR; in TCRdb, only in-frame clones are kept and a portion is missing. The data show 120,000 or so clones, with about 91% seen just once and more than 2.5% held by the top ten. The chain is built from TRBV16 and TRBJ2-7, with D perhaps TRBD1 (5 bases). This TCR derives from an adult in good health. Sequenced here: peripheral blood, sampled on day 0 of AZD1222 vaccination. The CDR3 protein is CASSQRQYEQYF. For the CDR3, the DNA is TGTGCCAGCAGCCAACGACAGTACGAGCAGTACTTC.